This T cell receptor beta chain was observed in a study of post-analysis software for immune sequencing data (dated by TCRdb to the mid-2010s). Regarding the study in general: Relapsing-remitting, secondary progressive and progressive-relapsing multiple sclerosis were recorded as disease courses, and subtype annotation was lacking for some patients. A subset of samples was prepared in parallel using single-end sample barcoding, then pooled and co-amplified after Illumina adapter ligation. The patient repertoires were set against about 12 previously published healthy control repertoires from donors whose ages ranged from 6 to 25 years. General conclusions and limits of the study: Patients showed significantly higher frequencies than controls for a few TRBV segments, among them TRBV5-6, TRBV5-1 and TRBV20-1. The multiple sclerosis patient group was slightly younger than the control group. Strong co-clustering of samples prepared in the same batch was shown by direct clustering with F measure, prompting a batch-effect correction. Significantly lower normalized Chao1 diversity was found in multiple sclerosis patients than in controls, suggesting substantial peripheral T-cell clonal expansion.

The library was prepared using PCR. Instrument used: Illumina HiSeq 2500. To reduce PCR and sequencing biases, unique molecular identifiers were incorporated into the TCR beta cDNA libraries. Around 500,000 cDNA molecules were obtained for every 1 to 10 million input T cells, so each molecule roughly corresponded to one T cell. The same protocol used for the earlier healthy control dataset was applied to prepare and sequence the patient libraries. Samples belonging to the same batch were prepared together, multiplexed and sequenced on a shared HiSeq lane. Regarding the original processing steps: Raw barcoded reads were processed with MIGEC, discarding single-read molecular identifier groups before consensus assembly and CDR3 extraction. VDJtools was used for post-analysis of the clonotype tables, with diversity normalized by down-sampling every dataset to the smallest sample size. In repertoire overlap clustering, CDR3 amino acid sequences, but not nucleotide sequences, were matched to correct batch-related cross-sample contamination. The public reads were reanalyzed by TCRdb: fastp trimming at Q25, MiXCR alignment, in-frame beta chains only. For every CDR3 protein sequence, its rows merge into one entry that carries the most common genes and DNA. The authors' filters were not applied to this entry. The table for this sample lists about 200,000 distinct CDR3 sequences; over 25% of them were counted only once. Less than 4% of the sample is held by the ten biggest clonotypes.

To demonstrate the VDJtools post-analysis software, the study profiled TCR beta repertoires from the peripheral blood of approximately twelve young patients with multiple sclerosis. Multiple sclerosis patients were children and adolescents aged about 6 to 16 years. Relative to germline, V is 6 bases shorter and J is 2 bases shorter, with 14 bases between their ends. Based on the germline V gene (reference sequence), the CDR1 and CDR2 sequences are MNHEY and SMNVEV. CDR3 length: 15 amino acids, cysteine to phenylalanine. The DNA shown is the 45-base CDR3, in frame from base 1. Remarks on this clonotype: Its recognized antigen is unknown. The input lacks base qualities; no much larger clone sits a single base away.

The sequenced material came from blood. This receptor was identified in a girl under 18 with multiple sclerosis. The sequence joins TRBV27 to TRBJ1-3; the D gene cannot be resolved reliably. The DNA is TGTGCCAGCAGATCCTCACGTTGGGCTGGAAACACCATATATTTT. The encoded protein is CASRSSRWAGNTIYF.